The 11 T cell receptor beta chains below come from one sample, sequenced in a study of blood T cell repertoires in COVID-19. Data came from immunoSEQ multiplex PCR; TCRdb stores just in-frame clones and leaves some out. Of fewer than 350,000 clones in the sample, over 75% were seen once. The sample taken for sequencing was peripheral blood. Receptor source: a man between 18 and 35 years old with active or convalescent COVID-19.

The sample holds many counts of this clone. The rearrangement joins TRBV19 to TRBJ2-3; D remains ambiguous. V was clipped by 3 bases and J by 2 bases, with 24 bases between them. CDR1 and CDR2 (germline): LNHDA, SQIVND (reference sequence). The CDR3 spans 19 residues. The CDR3 DNA reads as TGTGCCAGTAGTATTCTAACCAAATCCGTAGTATATAACACAGATACGCAGTATTTT. This codes for CASSILTKSVVYNTDTQYF.

The chain joins TRBV27 to TRBJ2-1, with TRBD2 as a possible D gene (5 bases). V lost 5 bases to trimming and J lost 3 bases, with 8 bases between them. Looked up from germline, CDR1 is MNHEY and CDR2 is SMNVEV (reference sequence). The CDR3 spans 13 residues. CDR3 amino acids: CASSLGIYNEQFF. The CDR3, as DNA: TGTGCCAGCAGTCTCGGGATCTACAATGAGCAGTTCTTC.

This clone was counted a single time. V is TRBV2 and J is TRBJ1-1, with 10 nucleotides matching TRBD1. The V and J ends lost 7 bases and 4 bases, in that order; junction bases with no gene match: 6. Germline loops: CDR1 SNHLY, CDR2 FYNNEI. The CDR3 contains 14 residues. The CDR3 nucleotides read TGTGCCAGCACGGGGACAGGGGCGGCCACTGAAGCTTTCTTT. Translated: CASTGTGAATEAFF.

The count of this clone is one. V usage is TRBV29-1 and J usage is TRBJ2-1; D may be TRBD2 (7 bases). Trimming removed 8 bases from V and 0 bases from J, with 17 bases in between. CDR3 length: 15 amino acids. Germline CDR1 is SQVTM and CDR2 is ANQGSEA. The CDR3 spells CSSEGGLFSYNEQFF. DNA of the CDR3: TGCAGCTCCGAGGGGGGACTATTCTCCTACAATGAGCAGTTCTTC.

This chain links TRBV10-1 with TRBJ2-1; 11 nucleotides align to TRBD2. There are 18 residues in the CDR3. Germline CDR1 WNHNN, CDR2 SYGVQD (reference sequence). After removal of 3 bases from V and 7 bases from J, the junction contained 14 bases not matched to a gene. In DNA, the CDR3 is TGCGCCAGCAGTGACCCAACTGTTAGCGGGGGGGCTCTTAATGAGCAGTTCTTC. Its translation: CASSDPTVSGGALNEQFF.

V usage is TRBV4-1 and J usage is TRBJ1-2; D uncertain. The CDR3 totals 15 residues. Deletions cut 1 base from V and 2 bases from J, with 11 bases between. The germline V gene encodes CDR1 MGHRA and CDR2 YSYEKL. CDR3 amino acids: CASSQVESGNYGYTF. The CDR3 region has the DNA TGCGCCAGCAGCCAAGTCGAGTCGGGGAACTATGGCTACACCTTC.

This chain joins TRBV6-5 and TRBJ1-1; D unresolved. The CDR3 consists of 14 residues. Looked up from germline, CDR1 is MNHEY and CDR2 is SVGAGI. Trimming left V 0 bases short and J 3 bases short, with 8 bases between. The CDR3 is CASSYSRDYTEAFF. DNA of the CDR3: TGTGCCAGCAGTTACTCGAGGGATTACACTGAAGCTTTCTTT.

The chain links TRBV19 to TRBJ1-5; D remains ambiguous. The V end was cut by 6 bases, the J end by 4 bases, with 19 bases between. Germline CDR1 LNHDA, CDR2 SQIVND (reference sequence). The CDR3 is 16 residues long. The CDR3 protein is CASRYRRESVNQPQHF. CDR3 in DNA: TGTGCCAGTAGGTATAGGAGGGAAAGTGTAAATCAGCCCCAGCATTTT.

This chain uses TRBV12-3 or TRBV12-4 with TRBJ2-2, with D possibly TRBD2 on 6 matching bases. V lost 9 bases to trimming and J lost 7 bases, with 12 bases between them. The CDR3 is 12 residues long. CDR3 bases: TGTGCCAGTCGCGGGGAGATCGGGGAGCTGTTTTTT. Protein product: CASRGEIGELFF.

This clone was counted between two and nine times. The CDR3 protein is CASSHDGGRNQPQHF. The CDR3 coding sequence is TGTGCCAGCAGCCACGACGGGGGGCGAAATCAGCCCCAGCATTTT. This chain uses TRBV5-8 with TRBJ1-5, with a possible D match to TRBD1 (6 bases). This CDR3 is built from 15 residues. Germline V gene sequence: CDR1 SGHTS, CDR2 YDEGEE. The V and J ends lost 4 bases and 4 bases respectively, with 15 bases between them. Variable domain in full (rest from reference TRBV5-8 and TRBJ1-5): EAGVTQSPTHLIKTRGQQATLRCSPISGHTSVYWYQQALGLGLQFLLWYDEGEERNRGNFPPRFSGRQFPNYSSELNVNALELEDSALYLCASSHDGGRNQPQHFGDGTRLSIL.

The chain carries TRBV15 and TRBJ2-7; 11 bases match TRBD2. This CDR3 comprises 16 residues. The junction had 13 bases not matched to a gene; V was cut back by 5 bases and J by 7 bases. Germline values: CDR1 LNHNV, CDR2 YYDKDF (reference sequence). CDR3 loop: CATSGGASGGPGEQYF. The DNA of the CDR3 is TGTGCCACCAGCGGGGGAGCTAGCGGGGGGCCGGGGGAGCAGTACTTC.